This T cell receptor (beta chain) was sequenced in a study of shared T cell receptors in the human thymus. Method: immunoSEQ multiplex PCR; TCRdb's copy keeps in-frame clones and lacks some. The repertoire has under 700,000 clones, about 84% of them found once; the top ten carry about 0.013%. The CDR3 is 15 amino acids. Germline V gene data show CDR1 as LNHDA and CDR2 as SQIVND (reference sequence). Trimming shortened V by 6 bases and J by 0 bases, and 14 bases separated the two germline ends. The same data also contributed to another study, on human thymus T cells. That study reports: What appeared biased in thymic and blood repertoires was the usage of V and J genes.

Sequencing was done on a sample of thymocytes. The V gene is TRBV19, the J gene TRBJ2-5; tentative D call: TRBD2 (5 bases). The clonotype originates from a boy in the first two years of life with a congenital heart defect. The CDR3 loop is CASSHGILDQETQYF. CDR3 nucleotide sequence: TGTGCCAGTAGCCACGGGATACTGGACCAAGAGACCCAGTACTTC. The full variable domain, completed using reference TRBV19 and TRBJ2-5, is DGGITQSPKYLFRKEGQNVTLSCEQNLNHDAMYWYRQDPGQGLRLIYYSQIVNDFQKGDIAEGYSVSREKKESFPLTVTSAQKNPTAFYLCASSHGILDQETQYFGPGTRLLVL.